This T cell receptor (beta chain) comes out of a study of Graves' ophthalmopathy and Graves' hyperthyroidism. This clonotype was observed a handful of times. Germline and junction disagree at one end, which may indicate a read error. Scientists amplified the TCR beta CDR3 regions from RNA transcripts. HTBI-primed first-round RT-PCR preceded second-round multiplex PCR. Each CDR3 protein gets one entry after TCRdb re-called the multiplex PCR reads with MiXCR. This sample has around 670,000 distinct CDR3 sequences, with 40% found just once. From germline, CDR1 is ENHRY and CDR2 SYGVKD. This CDR3 comprises 13 residues.

The material sequenced was peripheral blood. V usage is TRBV10-3 and J usage is TRBJ1-2, with D uncertain. The clonotype originates from an adult man with Graves' ophthalmopathy. The CDR3 DNA reads TGTGCCAGCAGTCAGCGGACCGAATATGGCTACACCTTC. This codes for CASSQRTEYGYTF.